Below, 12 T cell receptor beta chains from the same sample are listed, as sequenced in a study of blood T cell repertoires in COVID-19. Profiled with immunoSEQ multiplex PCR; TCRdb holds only in-frame clones, not every one. The table has about 70,000 clones, approximately 80% seen once. The sequencing input was peripheral blood. These TCRs come from a man between 65 and 85 years old who had recovered from COVID-19.

The V gene is TRBV5-4, the J gene TRBJ2-3; D is perhaps TRBD2 (6 bases). The CDR3 has 16 residues. With 0 bases removed from V and 1 base from J, the gap between germline ends came to 12 bases. Per the germline V gene, CDR1 is SGHNT and CDR2 is YYREEE (reference sequence). DNA of the CDR3: TGTGCCAGCAGCTTGGTGAGGGGCGGGGGCACAGATACGCAGTATTTT. This translates into CASSLVRGGGTDTQYF.

V and J are TRBV6-2 or TRBV6-3 and TRBJ1-2; TRBD1 aligns across 8 bases. V dropped 6 bases and J dropped 8; count of bases not matched to a gene: 11. CDR1 and CDR2 (germline): MNHEY, SVGEGT. This CDR3 is built from 14 residues. The CDR3 region is CASSGQGLSEGYTF. The CDR3 DNA follows: TGTGCCAGCAGCGGACAGGGTCTTTCGGAAGGCTACACCTTC.

The CDR3 bases are TGTGCCAGCAGCTTAGATAGGGCGGGGACTAACAATGAGCAGTTCTTC. Protein product: CASSLDRAGTNNEQFF. The V and J genes are TRBV11-3 and TRBJ2-1; 7 nucleotides line up with TRBD2. Trimming cost V 0 bases and J 5 bases; bases outside gene matches: 7. Germline-derived CDR1 and CDR2 are SGHNT and YENEEA. The CDR3 covers 16 residues.

The V and J genes are TRBV7-2 and TRBJ2-1, with 8 bases lining up with TRBD2. The CDR3 is 16 amino acids. V was clipped by 2 bases and J by 5 bases; unmatched bases: 8. Germline assignment: CDR1 SGHTA and CDR2 FQGNSA. The CDR3 protein is CASSLTPGGPHNEQFF. In nucleotides, the CDR3 is TGTGCCAGCAGCTTAACCCCGGGAGGGCCCCACAATGAGCAGTTCTTC.

This rearrangement joins TRBV11-2 to TRBJ2-3, with a tentative D call TRBD2 (6 bases). This CDR3 comprises 16 residues. V gave up 2 bases and J gave up 4 bases, with 16 bases separating them. Germline V gene sequence: CDR1 SGHAT, CDR2 FQNNGV. CDR3 nucleotides: TGTGCCAGCAGCTTACGACTAGATAGAACATCAGATACGCAGTATTTT. Protein sequence: CASSLRLDRTSDTQYF.

This rearrangement joins TRBV9 to TRBJ2-5; 9 bases line up with TRBD1. Trimming at V came to 3 bases and at J to 1 base, leaving 10 bases not matched to a gene. CDR3 size: 17 residues. Germline CDR1 SGDLS, CDR2 YYNGEE. Written as DNA, the CDR3 is TGTGCCAGCAGCGGGGGGACAGGGACGGTCTCCCAAGAGACCCAGTACTTC. This sequence encodes CASSGGTGTVSQETQYF.

The chain couples TRBV20-1 to TRBJ1-5, with no clear D. The CDR3 is 19 amino acids. Trimming removed 3 bases at V and 2 bases at J, with 26 bases between. CDR1 and CDR2 (germline): DFQATT, SNEGSKA (reference sequence). CDR3 sequence reads: CSASRGSAGWAFGNQPQHF. Written as DNA, the CDR3 is TGCAGTGCTAGTCGTGGGAGTGCCGGTTGGGCTTTTGGCAATCAGCCCCAGCATTTT.

This chain connects TRBV5-5 to TRBJ1-3; no clear D. V lost 0 bases to trimming and J lost 2 bases, with 6 bases between them. The CDR3 spans 14 residues. CDR1 and CDR2 from the germline V gene are SGHKS and YYEKEE (reference sequence). CDR3: CASSLGLAGNTIYF. The CDR3 bases are TGTGCCAGCAGCTTGGGACTCGCTGGAAACACCATATATTTT.

V is TRBV19 and J is TRBJ2-1, with TRBD1 matching over 8 bases. The germline V gene encodes CDR1 LNHDA and CDR2 SQIVND (reference sequence). CDR3 length: 14 residues. The ends lost 7 bases at V and 9 bases at J; junction bases unmatched: 11. The CDR3 loop is CASKPQGAWSEQFF. The DNA of the CDR3 is TGTGCCAGTAAACCCCAGGGGGCTTGGAGTGAGCAGTTCTTC. The full variable domain, its missing parts supplied by reference TRBV19 and TRBJ2-1, is DGGITQSPKYLFRKEGQNVTLSCEQNLNHDAMYWYRQDPGQGLRLIYYSQIVNDFQKGDIAEGYSVSREKKESFPLTVTSAQKNPTAFYLCASKPQGAWSEQFFGPGTRLTVL.

The V and J genes are TRBV7-2 and TRBJ1-3; 9 nucleotides match TRBD1. CDR1 is SGHTA and CDR2 is FQGNSA in the germline V gene. CDR3 size: 17 residues. Trimming cost V 1 base and J 0 bases; bases outside gene matches: 4. CDR3 sequence (DNA): TGTGCCAGCAGCTTAGTGGGGACAGGGCTCTCTGGAAACACCATATATTTT. It specifies CASSLVGTGLSGNTIYF.

The chain carries TRBV4-1 and TRBJ1-4, with 9 bases identical to TRBD1. CDR1 and CDR2 (germline): MGHRA, YSYEKL. V trimming: 0 bases; J trimming: 7 bases; junction bases outside the gene matches: 12. The CDR3 is 18 residues long. The CDR3 sequence is CASSQEGPDRGEGEKLFF. CDR3 nucleotide sequence: TGCGCCAGCAGCCAAGAAGGTCCGGACAGGGGCGAAGGTGAAAAACTGTTTTTT.

The chain uses TRBV2 and TRBJ1-6, with 8 bases lining up with TRBD1. The CDR3 loop spans 16 amino acids. CDR1 is SNHLY and CDR2 is FYNNEI in the germline V gene. The V and J ends lost 2 bases and 10 bases, in that order; junction bases with no gene match: 10. The CDR3 spells CASSERLTGGGSPLHF. DNA for the CDR3: TGTGCCAGCAGTGAACGGTTAACAGGGGGAGGCTCACCCCTCCACTTT.